A selection of T cell receptor beta chains follows, all from one sample in a study of read filtering for tumor transcriptome and immune sequencing. TCRdb re-called the reads through MiXCR, storing one row per CDR3 protein. The table includes 46,000 or so distinct CDR3 sequences, approximately 18% detected once. The specimen was a population of CD138-negative cells sorted from bone marrow. The source of these receptors is a donor at least 40 years old with multiple myeloma. Both conserved end residues are part of each CDR3. Each record gives: CDR3 protein, CDR3 DNA, clone size, D gene, V gene, J gene. D genes are given only for firm matches. The size of a clone is reported for some rows only, either as once, few or many, or as a class for expanded clones.

CASSSRANYGYTF	TGCGCCAGCAGCTCCAGGGCTAACTATGGCTACACCTTC	many	-	TRBV5-1	TRBJ1-2
CASSVDTDTQYF	TGTGCCAGCAGCGTAGACACAGATACGCAGTATTTT	few	-	TRBV9	TRBJ2-3
CASTRRSADTQYF	TGTGCCAGCACCAGACGGTCAGCAGATACGCAGTATTTT	many	-	TRBV2	TRBJ2-3
CSATAGRNTEAFF	TGCAGCGCAACAGCTGGCAGAAACACTGAAGCTTTCTTT	many	-	TRBV29-1	TRBJ1-1
CASSPSSAGDTEAFF	TGTGCCAGCTCACCATCGTCCGCCGGGGACACTGAAGCTTTCTTT	many	-	TRBV18	TRBJ1-1
CASSNRLAGAETQYF	TGTGCCAGCAGTAATCGACTAGCGGGGGCCGAGACCCAGTACTTC	-	TRBD2	TRBV6-6	TRBJ2-5
CASRGLAGPYNEQFF	TGTGCCAGCAGAGGACTAGCGGGGCCCTACAATGAGCAGTTCTTC	many	TRBD2	TRBV2	TRBJ2-1
CASRTLQWRDGDTGELSF	TGTGCCAGCCGCACCCTACAGTGGCGGGATGGGGACACCGGGGAGCTGTCTTTT	-	-	TRBV5-6	TRBJ2-2
CASSKPGIGELFF	TGTGCCAGTAGTAAACCAGGGATCGGGGAGCTGTTTTTT	many	-	TRBV19	TRBJ2-2
CSVLGRGAQETQYF	TGCAGCGTTTTAGGCAGGGGGGCTCAAGAGACCCAGTACTTC	many	-	TRBV29-1	TRBJ2-5
CASSSPGGNSYNEQFF	TGTGCCAGCAGTTCTCCGGGGGGTAACTCCTACAATGAGCAGTTCTTC	many	TRBD2	TRBV28	TRBJ2-1
CASSLDNRAGEKLFF	TGCGCCAGCAGCTTGGATAACAGGGCAGGTGAAAAACTGTTTTTT	many	-	TRBV5-1	TRBJ1-4
CSVEHRGTEAFF	TGCAGCGTTGAGCACAGGGGCACTGAAGCTTTCTTT	many	TRBD1	TRBV29-1	TRBJ1-1
CASRDTGGYTEAFF	TGTGCCAGCAGAGACACAGGGGGCTACACTGAAGCTTTCTTT	many	TRBD1	TRBV2	TRBJ1-1
CASSLYYGKKEQFF	TGTGCCAGCAGTTTATACTACGGGAAAAAAGAGCAGTTCTTC	-	-	TRBV27	TRBJ2-1
CSATYRGLTRTDTQYF	TGCAGTGCCACTTACAGGGGCCTCACGAGGACAGATACGCAGTATTTT	-	TRBD1	TRBV20-1	TRBJ2-3
CATSDSGPKGIYNEQFF	TGTGCCACCAGTGACTCTGGTCCCAAGGGGATCTACAATGAGCAGTTCTTC	few	-	TRBV24-1	TRBJ2-1
CASSPGPSGANVLTF	TGCGCCAGCAGCCCGGGGCCCTCTGGGGCCAACGTCCTGACTTTC	few	-	TRBV5-1	TRBJ2-6
CATSDLPQGSSTDTQYF	TGTGCCACCAGTGATTTGCCACAGGGTTCGAGCACAGATACGCAGTATTTT	many	-	TRBV24-1	TRBJ2-3
CSARQGNQPQHF	TGCAGTGCCAGGCAAGGCAATCAGCCCCAGCATTTT	many	-	TRBV20-1	TRBJ1-5
CASRIQGRHTEAFF	TGTGCCAGCAGAATTCAGGGAAGGCACACTGAAGCTTTCTTT	many	-	TRBV27	TRBJ1-1
CSVVAGVKSGYTF	TGCAGCGTTGTGGCAGGGGTTAAGTCTGGCTACACCTTC	many	-	TRBV29-1	TRBJ1-2